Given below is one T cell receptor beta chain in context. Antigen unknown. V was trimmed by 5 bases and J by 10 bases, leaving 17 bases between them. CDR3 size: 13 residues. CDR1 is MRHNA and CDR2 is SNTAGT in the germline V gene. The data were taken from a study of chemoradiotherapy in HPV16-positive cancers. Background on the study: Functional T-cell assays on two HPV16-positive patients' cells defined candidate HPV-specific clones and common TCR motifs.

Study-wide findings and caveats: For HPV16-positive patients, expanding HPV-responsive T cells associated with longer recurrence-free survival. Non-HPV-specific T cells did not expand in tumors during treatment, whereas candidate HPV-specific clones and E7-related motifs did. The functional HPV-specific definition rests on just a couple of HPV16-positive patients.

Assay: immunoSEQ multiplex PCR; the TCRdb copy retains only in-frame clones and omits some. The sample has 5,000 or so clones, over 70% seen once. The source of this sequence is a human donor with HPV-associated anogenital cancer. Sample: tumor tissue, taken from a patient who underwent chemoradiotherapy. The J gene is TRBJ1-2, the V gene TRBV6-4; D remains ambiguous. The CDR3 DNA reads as TGTGCCAGCAGTATCTCGGGAAAAGTCCCCTACACCTTC. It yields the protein CASSISGKVPYTF.